The T cell receptor beta chain under discussion was sequenced for a study of T cells in Graves' hyperthyroidism and ophthalmopathy. In this sample, this clonotype turned up a few times. RNA transcripts were the template for amplifying TCR beta CDR3 regions. First-round RT-PCR targeting the TCR CDR3 was performed with the HTBI primer set. TCRdb used MiXCR to reprocess the multiplex PCR reads, holding one entry per CDR3 protein. The data show about 290,000 distinct CDR3 sequences, about 14% seen once. Germline V gene sequence: CDR1 MGHDK, CDR2 SYGVNS. The CDR3 totals 15 residues. Trimming shortened V by 4 bases and J by 0 bases, and 10 bases separated the two germline ends.

The sequence was collected from a young woman with Graves' hyperthyroidism that later progressed to Graves' ophthalmopathy. This rearrangement joins TRBV25-1 to TRBJ2-1; TRBD2 is a possible D gene (5 bases). Sequencing was performed on blood. The CDR3 DNA reads TGTGCCAGCAGTGTTGGTAGCGCCTCCTACAATGAGCAGTTCTTC. This codes for CASSVGSASYNEQFF.